The source of this T cell receptor beta chain is a study of T cell responses to AZD1222 COVID-19 vaccine. The study's findings and limits: At baseline, seropositivity was found in only a handful of AZD1222 recipients. None of the repertoires were sampled until the peak T cell response had passed.

Clones were sequenced by immunoSEQ multiplex PCR, and TCRdb holds only the in-frame ones, with some missing. Among more than 250,000 clones listed, more than 85% were seen once. The CDR3 runs to 12 residues. Germline CDR1 and CDR2: SNHLY and FYNNEI. V lost 7 bases and J lost 6, with 12 bases in between. About this clone itself: Its antigen is not known.

This sequence joins TRBV2 and TRBJ2-5; the D is unclear. The receptor was isolated from an adult in good health. This specimen was peripheral blood, taken on day 0 of AZD1222 vaccination. This chain's CDR3 is CASIAYEKTQYF. The CDR3 nucleotides read TGTGCCAGCATTGCGTACGAAAAGACCCAGTACTTC.